The source of this TCR beta chain is a study of Tregs in tolerant kidney transplant recipients (dated by TCRdb to 2018 to 2020). Regarding the research as a whole: The study applied TCRbeta sequencing to find donor-specific regulatory T cells before combined kidney and bone marrow transplantation and then followed those same cells after transplant.

About this clone itself: What antigen it recognizes has not been identified. No qualities accompany the bases; no much larger clone lies one base away.

What the work shows at the level of the full study, not this receptor alone: The study was constrained by small patient numbers, and validation of the findings is required in larger populations and under other immunosuppression protocols. Biological reproducibility was not examined directly, but technical replication error appeared to be minimal. Donor-specific Treg expansion exceeded global Treg expansion in tolerant patients, suggesting antigen-driven rather than nonspecific expansion. PCR primers changed over time for some patients, so nucleotide-level comparison across those patients' samples was not possible. Expanding Tregs with activated donor B cells appeared to identify the most biologically relevant and donor-specific TCRbeta repertoire.

The germline V gene (reference sequence) gives CDR1 as GTSNPN and CDR2 as SVGIG. Trimming takes 3 bases from V and 3 bases from J, and the germline ends sit 18 bases apart. Taken from cysteine to phenylalanine, the CDR3 has 15 residues. Only CDR3 DNA is held: 45 bases, read in frame from base 1. Transplants used related donors with nonmyeloablative bone marrow transplantation; mixed chimerism was transient in the human trials. Thawed PBMCs were FACS-sorted into unstimulated Tregs (CD4+CD25+CD127-), CD4+ non-Tregs (CD4+CD25-), CD4 cells and CD8 cells. 4 combined kidney and bone marrow transplant recipients from the ITN036ST trial were included as patients, and samples were available only from these trial subjects. Healthy control blood was processed to PBMCs by Ficoll density gradient and cryopreserved, and patient PBMCs were collected before and after transplant. Genomic DNA was extracted from sorted cells with the QIAGEN DNeasy Blood and Tissue Kit for TCRbeta CDR3 sequencing. Through immunoSEQ, high-throughput TCRbeta CDR3 sequencing was done commercially, including PCR amplification with internal controls and bias correction. The published analysis was carried out like this. Unique productive TCRbeta sequences were defined by CDR3 nucleotide sequence when primers matched and otherwise by CDR3 amino acid sequence together with Vbeta and Jbeta genes. To correct for sorting error, sequences found in more than one sorted population at a frequency ratio of 2:1 or less were discarded, and the remaining shared sequences were assigned to the population with the higher frequency. A sequence counted as donor-reactive if, in CFSE-low cells, the sequence had a frequency of at least 0.01% and was expanded at least 5-fold compared with unstimulated cells. Repertoire divergence was quantified by Jensen-Shannon divergence using the top 100 TCRbeta sequences ranked by frequency. For any sample with multiple sequencing runs, sorting error was corrected in each run separately before the runs were pooled. Imported from immuneACCESS, the table was reduced by TCRdb to in-frame sequences with V and J called. These copies leave out some clones; in studies compared against another copy, an unresolved V gene accounts for under half, and the cause of the remainder is not known. From that table come the V and J calls and clone size; the DNA was used to work out D and trimming. The sample table lists approximately 90,000 clones, roughly 93% of them with a count of one. The ten largest clonotypes hold 1.5% to 2% of the sample.

The rearrangement joined TRBV30 to TRBJ2-7; the best D guess is TRBD2, with 5 bases matching. The source material was CD4+ T cells from blood (PBMCs), sampled 12 months after the transplant. This TCR was sampled from a human patient who received a combined kidney and bone marrow transplant. After transplantation, some T cells may belong to the graft donor instead of the recipient. The DNA sequence follows: TGTGCCTGGAGCCTCGGGCAGGTAGGGAGCTACGAGCAGTACTTC. This gives the protein CAWSLGQVGSYEQYF.